The sequence of this T cell receptor (beta chain) was determined in a study of shared clonotypes between healthy human individuals. Study-wide results and caveats: Non-shared clonotypes displayed generation probabilities falling below those of clonotypes present in all four donors.

As to this clone: Its antigen is undetermined.

Every subset's genomic DNA went evenly onto several immunoSEQ plates. Replicate PCRs from sorted subsets contained about 200 ng DNA, which is around 30,000 T cell genomes. Some clones are missing from TCRdb's copy, which holds only in-frame ones; the method was immunoSEQ multiplex PCR. The sample lists 700,000 to 950,000 clones, about 96% occurring once. The CDR3 extends over 13 amino acids. The germline gives CDR1 SSHAT, CDR2 FNYEAQ (reference sequence). The V end was cut by 1 base, the J end by 3 bases, with 6 bases between. Naive CD8 isolation took CD45RO-negative cells positively selected for CCR7 and excluded terminally differentiated effector memory CD45RA+ cells.

The TCR originated in a man aged 30-40 years in good health. This chain joins TRBV7-7 and TRBJ2-5; tentative D call: TRBD1 (6 bases). The sequenced sample consisted of naive CD8+ T cells sorted from blood. The CDR3 is CASSLEGEETQYF. Written as DNA, the CDR3 is TGTGCCAGCAGCTTAGAGGGGGAAGAGACCCAGTACTTC.